This T cell receptor beta chain was captured in a study of shared clonotypes between healthy human individuals. Running of the assay took place at deep level. Clones were sequenced by immunoSEQ multiplex PCR, and TCRdb holds only the in-frame ones, with some missing. The table has approximately 1.5 million clones, around 98% seen once. Germline V CDR1 and CDR2: SGDLS, YYNGEE. The V and J ends lost 2 bases and 4 bases respectively, with 19 bases between them. This CDR3 is built from 18 residues. The specimen was naive CD4+ T cells sorted from blood. Specified subset: CD45RA+ positively selected. The sequence was collected from a young man in good health. The chain recombines TRBV9 with TRBJ2-6; D is undetermined. This chain's CDR3 is CASSVTPTPTRGANVLTF. CDR3 in DNA: TGTGCCAGCAGCGTTACCCCAACCCCGACAAGAGGGGCCAACGTCCTGACTTTC.